The subject of this entry is one T cell receptor (beta chain). CDR1 is MGHRA and CDR2 is YSYEKL in the germline V gene. After removal of 1 base from V and 0 bases from J, the junction contained 3 bases not matched to a gene. There are 15 residues in the CDR3. Clones were read by immunoSEQ multiplex PCR, and TCRdb kept only the in-frame ones, dropping some. Counted here are around 150,000 clones, 80% to 90% occurring once; the ten biggest clones make up over 9.5%. The data belong to a study of blood T cell repertoires in COVID-19. Background on the study: Whether acute or convalescent, the COVID-19 samples came from the United States, Italy and Spain.

Sequencing used peripheral blood. The TCR comes from a man in his sixties with active or convalescent COVID-19. The chain joins TRBV4-1 to TRBJ2-7; 7 bases line up with TRBD1. Here the CDR3 DNA reads TGCGCCAGCAGCCAAGGACAGGGAAGCTCCTACGAGCAGTACTTC. Translation: CASSQGQGSSYEQYF.